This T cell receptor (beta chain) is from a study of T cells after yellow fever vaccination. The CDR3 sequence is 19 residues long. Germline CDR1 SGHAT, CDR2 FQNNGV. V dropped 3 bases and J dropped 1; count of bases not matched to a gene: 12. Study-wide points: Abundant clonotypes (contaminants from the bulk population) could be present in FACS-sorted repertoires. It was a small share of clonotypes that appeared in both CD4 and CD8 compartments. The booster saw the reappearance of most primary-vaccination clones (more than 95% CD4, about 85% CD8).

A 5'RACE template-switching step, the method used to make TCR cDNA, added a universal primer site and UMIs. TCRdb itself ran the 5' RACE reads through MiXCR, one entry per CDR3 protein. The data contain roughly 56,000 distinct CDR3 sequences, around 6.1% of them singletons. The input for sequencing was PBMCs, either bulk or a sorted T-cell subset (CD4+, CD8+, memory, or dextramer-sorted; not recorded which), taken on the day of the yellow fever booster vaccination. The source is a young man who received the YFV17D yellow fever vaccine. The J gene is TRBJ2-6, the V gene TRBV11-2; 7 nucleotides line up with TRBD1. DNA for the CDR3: TGTGCCAGCAGCTTGGCCTCCGGGACAGAAGATTCTGGGGCCAACGTCCTGACTTTC. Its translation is CASSLASGTEDSGANVLTF.